This passage covers 2 T cell receptor beta chains from one sample sequenced in a study of T cell responses to AZD1222 COVID-19 vaccine. The method was immunoSEQ multiplex PCR; TCRdb's version includes in-frame clones alone and lacks a portion of them. The sample carries 200,000 to 250,000 clones, roughly 91% recorded once. The sample here was peripheral blood, taken on day 0 of MenACWY control vaccination. These receptors were obtained from an adult in good health.

This chain's CDR3 is CASSMRGQGNYGYTF. The CDR3 DNA reads as TGTGCCAGTAGTATGCGAGGACAGGGTAACTATGGCTACACCTTC. The rearrangement uses TRBV19 and TRBJ1-2; 8 bases agree with TRBD1. CDR3 length: 15 amino acids. Germline trimming cut 3 bases from V and 1 base from J; bases unmatched to any gene: 4. The germline V gene has CDR1 LNHDA and CDR2 SQIVND (reference sequence).

The CDR3 reads CASSLTTEKLFF. The CDR3 region has the DNA TGTGCCAGCAGTCTGACAACGGAAAAACTGTTTTTT. The chain joins TRBV3-1 (or the pseudogene TRBV3-2) to TRBJ1-4; D not resolved. V gave up 6 bases and J gave up 8 bases, with 10 bases separating them. This CDR3 comprises 12 residues. Germline V gene lookup returns CDR1 LGHDT and CDR2 YNNKEL (reference sequence).